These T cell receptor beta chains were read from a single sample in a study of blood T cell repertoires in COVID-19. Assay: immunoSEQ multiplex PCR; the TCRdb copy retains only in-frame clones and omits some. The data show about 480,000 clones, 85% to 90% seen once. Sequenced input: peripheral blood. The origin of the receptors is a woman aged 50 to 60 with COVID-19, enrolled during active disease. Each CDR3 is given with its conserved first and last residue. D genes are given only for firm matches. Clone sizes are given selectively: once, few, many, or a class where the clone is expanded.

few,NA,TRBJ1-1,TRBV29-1,CSVARDTSNTEAFF,TGCAGCGTAGCCCGGGACACATCGAACACTGAAGCTTTCTTT
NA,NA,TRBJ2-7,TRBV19,CASSPRQPNREQYF,TGTGCCAGTAGCCCCCGACAGCCTAATCGCGAGCAGTACTTC
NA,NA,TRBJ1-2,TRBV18,CASSPPSQTYGYTF,TGTGCCAGCTCACCACCCAGTCAGACTTATGGCTACACCTTC
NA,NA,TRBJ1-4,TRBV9,CASSPGGENEKLFF,TGTGCCAGCAGCCCCGGAGGAGAGAATGAAAAACTGTTTTTT
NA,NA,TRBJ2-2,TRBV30,CAWSRKPGELFF,TGTGCCTGGAGCAGGAAGCCCGGGGAGCTGTTTTTT
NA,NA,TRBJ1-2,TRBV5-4,CASSLQTLQVGYTF,TGTGCCAGCAGCTTGCAGACTCTCCAAGTTGGCTACACCTTC
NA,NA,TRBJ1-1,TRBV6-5,CASGFRRQNTEAFF,TGTGCCAGCGGATTTCGTAGACAGAACACTGAAGCTTTCTTT
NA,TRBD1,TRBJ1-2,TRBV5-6,CASSYFQGANYGYTF,TGTGCCAGCAGCTATTTTCAGGGGGCTAACTATGGCTACACCTTC
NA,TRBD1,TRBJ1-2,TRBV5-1,CASHTGAHYGYTF,TGCGCCAGTCATACAGGGGCCCACTATGGCTACACCTTC
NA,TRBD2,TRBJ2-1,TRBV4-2,CASSQDGVSGARNEQFF,TGTGCCAGCAGCCAAGATGGGGTTAGCGGGGCAAGGAATGAGCAGTTCTTC
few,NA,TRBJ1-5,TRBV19,CASSIERGKSNQPQHF,TGTGCCAGTAGTATAGAGCGGGGAAAGAGCAATCAGCCCCAGCATTTT
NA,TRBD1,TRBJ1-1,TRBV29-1,CSVARGLGITEAFF,TGCAGCGTTGCTAGGGGGCTCGGGATTACTGAAGCTTTCTTT
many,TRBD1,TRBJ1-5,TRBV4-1,CASSQVSYRTGGSNQPQHF,TGCGCCAGCAGCCAAGTCTCCTACCGGACAGGGGGTAGCAATCAGCCCCAGCATTTT
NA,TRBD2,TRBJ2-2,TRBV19,CASSRPRGGANTGELFF,TGTGCCAGTAGTAGACCGCGGGGGGGAGCGAACACCGGGGAGCTGTTTTTT
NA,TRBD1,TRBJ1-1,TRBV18,CASSAGTGGPEAFF,TGTGCCAGCTCAGCCGGGACAGGGGGGCCTGAAGCTTTCTTT
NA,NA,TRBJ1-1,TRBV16,CASRPTVNTEAFF,TGTGCCAGCAGACCGACAGTGAACACTGAAGCTTTCTTT
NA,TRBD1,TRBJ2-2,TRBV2,CASSGTGTNTGELFF,TGTGCCAGCAGTGGGACAGGGACAAACACCGGGGAGCTGTTTTTT
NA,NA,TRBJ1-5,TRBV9,CASSVGWGGNQPQHF,TGTGCCAGCAGCGTAGGGTGGGGGGGCAATCAGCCCCAGCATTTT
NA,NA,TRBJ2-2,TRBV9,CASSVGYGTGELFF,TGTGCCAGCAGCGTAGGGTACGGGACCGGGGAGCTGTTTTTT
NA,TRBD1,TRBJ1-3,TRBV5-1,CASSLGQGNTIYF,TGCGCCAGCAGCCTCGGACAGGGGAACACCATATATTTT
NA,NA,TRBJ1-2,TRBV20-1,CSARGLSGYTF,TGCAGTGCCCGTGGGCTCAGTGGCTACACCTTC
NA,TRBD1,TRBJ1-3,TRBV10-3,CAIRPQGAAGNTIYF,TGTGCCATCCGACCACAGGGGGCAGCTGGAAACACCATATATTTT
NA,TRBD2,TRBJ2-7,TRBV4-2,CASSQAGGNYEQYF,TGTGCCAGCAGCCAAGCGGGGGGGAACTACGAGCAGTACTTC
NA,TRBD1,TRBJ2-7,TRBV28,CASSPRTGGEGEQYF,TGTGCCAGCAGTCCACGGACAGGGGGCGAGGGCGAGCAGTACTTC
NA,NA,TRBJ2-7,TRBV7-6,CASSLAASAGNEQYF,TGTGCCAGCAGCTTAGCTGCCTCGGCAGGGAACGAGCAGTACTTC
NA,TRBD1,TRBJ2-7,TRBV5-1,CASSLTGGIHEQYF,TGCGCCAGCAGCTTAACAGGGGGCATCCACGAGCAGTACTTC
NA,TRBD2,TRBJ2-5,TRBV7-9,CASSFKAGGQETQYF,TGTGCCAGCAGCTTTAAGGCGGGGGGACAAGAGACCCAGTACTTC
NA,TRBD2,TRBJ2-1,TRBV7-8,CASSLVAGGPGSYNEQFF,TGTGCCAGCAGCTTAGTCGCGGGGGGGCCGGGCTCCTACAATGAGCAGTTCTTC
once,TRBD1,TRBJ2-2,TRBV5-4,CASSSRGTGDTGELFF,TGTGCCAGCAGCTCGAGAGGGACAGGGGATACCGGGGAGCTGTTTTTT